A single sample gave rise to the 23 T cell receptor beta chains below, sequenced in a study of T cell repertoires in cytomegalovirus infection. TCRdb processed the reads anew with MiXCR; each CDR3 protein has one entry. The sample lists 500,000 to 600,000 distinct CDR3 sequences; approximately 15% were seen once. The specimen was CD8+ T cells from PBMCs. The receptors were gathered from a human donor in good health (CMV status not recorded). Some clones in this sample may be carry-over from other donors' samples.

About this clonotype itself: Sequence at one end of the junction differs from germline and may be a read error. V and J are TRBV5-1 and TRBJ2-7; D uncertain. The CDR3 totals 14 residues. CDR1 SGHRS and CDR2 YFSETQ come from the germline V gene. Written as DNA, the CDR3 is TGCGCCAGCAGCTTGGCCGTGGCTTCCTACAAGCAGTACTTC. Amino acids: CASSLAVASYKQYF.

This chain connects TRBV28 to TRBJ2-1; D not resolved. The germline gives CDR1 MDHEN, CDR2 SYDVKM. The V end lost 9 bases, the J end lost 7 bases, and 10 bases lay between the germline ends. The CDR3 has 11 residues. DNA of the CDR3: TGTGCCAGAACTACCGGGAATGAGCAGTTCTTC. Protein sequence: CARTTGNEQFF. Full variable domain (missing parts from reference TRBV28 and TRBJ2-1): DVKVTQSSRYLVKRTGEKVFLECVQDMDHENMFWYRQDPGLGLRLIYFSYDVKMKEKGDIPEGYSVSREKKERFSLILESASTNQTSMYLCARTTGNEQFFGPGTRLTVL.

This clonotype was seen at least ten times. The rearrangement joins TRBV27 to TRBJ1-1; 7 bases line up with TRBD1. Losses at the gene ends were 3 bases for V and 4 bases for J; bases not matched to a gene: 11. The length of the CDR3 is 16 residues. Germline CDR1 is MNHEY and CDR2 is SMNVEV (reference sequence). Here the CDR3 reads CASSFGVRGIGTEAFF. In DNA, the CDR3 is TGTGCCAGCAGTTTCGGGGTCAGGGGGATTGGCACTGAAGCTTTCTTT.

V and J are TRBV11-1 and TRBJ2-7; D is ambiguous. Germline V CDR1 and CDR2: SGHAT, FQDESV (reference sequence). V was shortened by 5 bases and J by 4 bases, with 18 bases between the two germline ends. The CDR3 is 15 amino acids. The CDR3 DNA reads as TGTGCCAGCAGCCCCCCCCGTGGTGGAAGTTACGAGCAGTACTTC. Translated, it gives CASSPPRGGSYEQYF.

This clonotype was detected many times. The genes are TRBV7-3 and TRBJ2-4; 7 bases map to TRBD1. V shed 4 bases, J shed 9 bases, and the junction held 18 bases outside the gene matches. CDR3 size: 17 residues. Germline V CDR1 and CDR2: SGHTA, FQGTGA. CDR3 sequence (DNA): TGTGCCAGCAGCTCAGCGCCGGGACAGCATTCCAAAGGCATTCAGTACTTC. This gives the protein CASSSAPGQHSKGIQYF.

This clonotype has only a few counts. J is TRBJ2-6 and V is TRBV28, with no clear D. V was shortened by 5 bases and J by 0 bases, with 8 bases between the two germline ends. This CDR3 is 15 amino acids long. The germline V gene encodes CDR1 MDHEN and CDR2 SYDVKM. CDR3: CASSPDSSGANVLTF. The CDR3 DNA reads TGTGCCAGCAGTCCCGACTCCTCTGGGGCCAACGTCCTGACTTTC.

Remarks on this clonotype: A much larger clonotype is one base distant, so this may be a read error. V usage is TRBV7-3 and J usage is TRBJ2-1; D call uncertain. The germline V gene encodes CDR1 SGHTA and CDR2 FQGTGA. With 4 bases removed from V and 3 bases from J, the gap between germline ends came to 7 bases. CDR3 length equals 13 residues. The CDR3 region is CASSSDNYNEQFF. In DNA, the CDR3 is TGTGCCAGCAGCTCCGACAACTACAATGAGCAGTTCTTC.

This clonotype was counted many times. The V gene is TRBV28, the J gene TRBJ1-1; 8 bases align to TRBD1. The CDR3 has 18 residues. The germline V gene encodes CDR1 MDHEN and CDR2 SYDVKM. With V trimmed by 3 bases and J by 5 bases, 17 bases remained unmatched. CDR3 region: CASSLVVGVNRGRTEAFF. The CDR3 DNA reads TGTGCCAGCAGTTTGGTGGTGGGAGTGAACAGGGGGAGGACTGAAGCTTTCTTT. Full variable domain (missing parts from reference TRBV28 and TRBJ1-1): DVKVTQSSRYLVKRTGEKVFLECVQDMDHENMFWYRQDPGLGLRLIYFSYDVKMKEKGDIPEGYSVSREKKERFSLILESASTNQTSMYLCASSLVVGVNRGRTEAFFGQGTRLTVV.

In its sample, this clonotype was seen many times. The CDR3 bases are TGTGCCAGCAGCCCTCCGGGACGGAATAATTCACCCCTCCACTTT. Its protein is CASSPPGRNNSPLHF. The rearrangement joins TRBV7-9 to TRBJ1-6; possibly TRBD1 for D (5 bases). Germline lookup yields CDR1 SEHNR and CDR2 FQNEAQ (reference sequence). V lost 5 bases to trimming and J lost 5 bases, with 13 bases between them. This CDR3 spans 15 amino acids.

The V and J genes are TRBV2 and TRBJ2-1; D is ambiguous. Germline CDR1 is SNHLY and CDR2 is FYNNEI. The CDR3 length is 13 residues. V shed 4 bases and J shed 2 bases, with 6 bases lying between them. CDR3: CASSVGPYNEQFF. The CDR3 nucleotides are TGTGCCAGCAGTGTGGGCCCCTACAATGAGCAGTTCTTC.

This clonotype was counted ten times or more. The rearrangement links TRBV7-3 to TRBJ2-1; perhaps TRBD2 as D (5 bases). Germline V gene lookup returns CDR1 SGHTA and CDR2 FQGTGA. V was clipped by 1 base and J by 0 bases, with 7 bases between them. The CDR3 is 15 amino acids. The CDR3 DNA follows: TGTGCCAGCAGCTTAAGAGGGAGCTCCTACAATGAGCAGTTCTTC. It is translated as CASSLRGSSYNEQFF.

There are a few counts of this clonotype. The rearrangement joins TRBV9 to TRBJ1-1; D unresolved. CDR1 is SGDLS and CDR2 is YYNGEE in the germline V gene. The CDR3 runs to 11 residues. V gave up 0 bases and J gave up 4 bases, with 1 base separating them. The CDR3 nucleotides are TGTGCCAGCAGCGTAGTCACTGAAGCTTTCTTT. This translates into CASSVVTEAFF. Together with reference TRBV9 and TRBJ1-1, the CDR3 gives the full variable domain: DSGVTQTPKHLITATGQRVTLRCSPRSGDLSVYWYQQSLDQGLQFLIQYYNGEERAKGNILERFSAQQFPDLHSELNLSSLELGDSALYFCASSVVTEAFFGQGTRLTVV.

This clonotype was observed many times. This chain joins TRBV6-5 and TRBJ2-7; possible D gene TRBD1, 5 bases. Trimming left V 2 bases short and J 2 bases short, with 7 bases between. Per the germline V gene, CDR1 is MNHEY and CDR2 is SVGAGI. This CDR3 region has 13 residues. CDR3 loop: CASSYRQTYEQYF. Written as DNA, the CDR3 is TGTGCCAGCAGTTACAGACAGACCTACGAGCAGTACTTC.

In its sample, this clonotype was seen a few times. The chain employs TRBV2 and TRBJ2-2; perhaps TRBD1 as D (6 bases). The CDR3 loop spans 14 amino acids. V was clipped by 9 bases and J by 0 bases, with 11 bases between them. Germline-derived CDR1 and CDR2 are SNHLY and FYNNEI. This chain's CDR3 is CARGDTSNTGELFF. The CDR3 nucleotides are TGTGCCAGGGGGGACACCTCGAACACCGGGGAGCTGTTTTTT.

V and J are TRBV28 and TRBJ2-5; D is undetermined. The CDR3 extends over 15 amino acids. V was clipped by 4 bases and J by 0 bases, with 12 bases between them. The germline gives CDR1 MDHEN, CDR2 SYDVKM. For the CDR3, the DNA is TGTGCCAGCAGTTCATGGGCCGTGGACCAAGAGACCCAGTACTTC. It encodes CASSSWAVDQETQYF.

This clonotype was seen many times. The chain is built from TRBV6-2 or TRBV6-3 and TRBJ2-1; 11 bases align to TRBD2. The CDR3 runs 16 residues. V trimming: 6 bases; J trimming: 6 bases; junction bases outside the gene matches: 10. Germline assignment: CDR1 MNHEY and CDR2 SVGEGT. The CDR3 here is CASRPLLAGDVNEQFF. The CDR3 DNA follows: TGTGCCAGCAGACCCCTACTAGCGGGGGACGTCAATGAGCAGTTCTTC.

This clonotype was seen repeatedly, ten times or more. CDR3 amino acids: CASSLGWPRAFF. CDR3 DNA sequence: TGTGCCAGCAGCTTAGGATGGCCCCGGGCCTTCTTT. The chain links TRBV7-9 to TRBJ1-1; D remains unclear. The germline V and J ends were trimmed by 1 base and 14 bases, with 14 bases remaining between them. CDR1 is SEHNR and CDR2 is FQNEAQ in the germline V gene (reference sequence). CDR3 length: 12 residues.

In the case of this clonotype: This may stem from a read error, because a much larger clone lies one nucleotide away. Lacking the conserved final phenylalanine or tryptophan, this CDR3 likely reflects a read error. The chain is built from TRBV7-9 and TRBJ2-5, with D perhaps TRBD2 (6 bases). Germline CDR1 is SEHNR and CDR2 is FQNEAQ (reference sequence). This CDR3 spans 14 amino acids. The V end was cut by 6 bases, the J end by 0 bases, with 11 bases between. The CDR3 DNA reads TGTGCCAGCAGTCCCCCTAGCGACCAAGAGACCCAGTACTTA. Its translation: CASSPPSDQETQYL.

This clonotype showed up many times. The CDR3 protein is CASSLVGTSGVNNEQFF. CDR3 bases: TGTGCCAGCAGCTTAGTTGGGACTAGCGGGGTTAACAATGAGCAGTTCTTC. This chain uses TRBV7-2 with TRBJ2-1; 13 nucleotides align to TRBD2. CDR1 is SGHTA and CDR2 is FQGNSA in the germline V gene. This CDR3 is built from 17 residues. The J segment lost 5 bases and the V segment lost 1 base, leaving 5 bases of the junction unmatched.

The CDR3 loop is CASRGLSGSNQPQHF. CDR3 DNA: TGTGCCAGCAGGGGGCTGTCTGGTAGCAATCAGCCCCAGCATTTT. This chain joins TRBV6-1 and TRBJ1-5; D is possibly TRBD1 (5 bases). The V end lost 6 bases, the J end lost 0 bases, and 12 bases lay between the germline ends. The germline V gene has CDR1 MNHNS and CDR2 SASEGT. The CDR3 is made up of 15 amino acids.

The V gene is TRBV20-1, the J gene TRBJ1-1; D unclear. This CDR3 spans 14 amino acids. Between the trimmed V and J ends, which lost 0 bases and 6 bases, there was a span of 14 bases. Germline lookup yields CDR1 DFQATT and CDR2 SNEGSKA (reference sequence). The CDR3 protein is CSARDPNNRAEAFF. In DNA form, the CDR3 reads TGCAGTGCTAGAGATCCAAATAATAGGGCTGAAGCTTTCTTT.

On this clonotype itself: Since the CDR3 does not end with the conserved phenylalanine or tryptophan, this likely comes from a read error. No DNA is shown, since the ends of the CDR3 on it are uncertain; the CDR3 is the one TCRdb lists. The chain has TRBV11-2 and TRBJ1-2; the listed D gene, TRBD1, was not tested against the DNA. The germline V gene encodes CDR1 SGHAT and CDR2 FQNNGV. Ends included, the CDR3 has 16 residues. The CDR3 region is CASSLVGGTGVYGYTL.

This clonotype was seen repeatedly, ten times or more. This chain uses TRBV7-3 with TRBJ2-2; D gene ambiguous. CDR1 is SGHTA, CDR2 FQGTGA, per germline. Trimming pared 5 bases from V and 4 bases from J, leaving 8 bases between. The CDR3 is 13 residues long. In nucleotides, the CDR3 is TGTGCCAGCAGCGCGCCAGTCACCGGGGAGCTGTTTTTT. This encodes CASSAPVTGELFF.